These T cell receptor beta chains were read from a single sample in a study of blood T cell repertoires in COVID-19. The protocol was immunoSEQ multiplex PCR, while the TCRdb copy is restricted to in-frame clones and leaves out a portion. The sample yields approximately 470,000 clones, around 90% seen once. Sequencing was done on a sample of PBMCs or T cells enriched from blood (not recorded which). The receptors originated from a woman aged 18-29 years who had recovered from COVID-19. Each CDR3 is given with its conserved first and last residue. A D gene is named only where the DNA matches it firmly. Rows give clone size only sometimes, using once, few, many, or a class for an expanded clone.

clone size | J gene | V gene | D gene | CDR3 DNA | CDR3 protein
once | TRBJ2-3 | TRBV9 | TRBD1 | TGTGCCAGCAGCGTATCCGGGACAGGAAGGGAAACCGACACAGATACGCAGTATTTT | CASSVSGTGRETDTDTQYF
. | TRBJ1-1 | TRBV30 | . | TGTGCCTGGGGCTTATCTACTGAAGCTTTCTTT | CAWGLSTEAFF
. | TRBJ1-5 | TRBV30 | . | TGTGCCTGGAGCATGGGGGGGGTCTCAGCCCCCCAGCATTTT | CAWSMGGVSAPQHF
once | TRBJ1-1 | TRBV6-5 | . | TGTGCCAGCACTCTTGGGGCCACTGAAGCTTTCTTT | CASTLGATEAFF
. | TRBJ1-1 | TRBV6-2/TRBV6-3 | TRBD1 | TGTGCCAGCAGTCCGCCCCCGACAGGGAGGGAAGCTTTCTTT | CASSPPPTGREAFF
. | TRBJ1-1 | TRBV30 | . | TGTGCCTGGATACTACCTCCCGGGGGGATCTTGAACACTGAAGCTTTCTTT | CAWILPPGGILNTEAFF
. | TRBJ2-3 | TRBV5-1 | . | TGCGCCAGCAGCTTGTCGTCGCTAGCCCCGAATACGCAGTATTTT | CASSLSSLAPNTQYF
. | TRBJ2-7 | TRBV29-1 | TRBD1 | TGCAGCGTTTCCCTCCCGGGACAGGGGATCTACGAGCAGTACTTC | CSVSLPGQGIYEQYF
. | TRBJ1-5 | TRBV5-8 | TRBD1 | TGTGCCAGCAGGGGGACAGGGTATAGCAATCAGCCCCAGCATTTT | CASRGTGYSNQPQHF
. | TRBJ1-2 | TRBV5-1 | TRBD1 | TGCGCCAGCAGCTCCCTTACAGGGGGAGACTATGGCTACACCTTC | CASSSLTGGDYGYTF
. | TRBJ1-1 | TRBV7-3 | . | TGTGCCAGCAGCGCGGGGGGTCTGACTGAAGCTTTCTTT | CASSAGGLTEAFF
few | TRBJ2-1 | TRBV13 | TRBD2 | TGTGCCAGCAGCCCCTGGCTAGCGGGGTACAATGAGCAGTTCTTC | CASSPWLAGYNEQFF
. | TRBJ2-7 | TRBV28 | TRBD1 | TGTGCCAGCAGCCAGACAGGGTTTAGTTACGAGCAGTACTTC | CASSQTGFSYEQYF
. | TRBJ1-1 | TRBV24-1 | TRBD1 | TGTGCCACCAGTGATCTACAGGGGACTGAAGCTTTCTTT | CATSDLQGTEAFF
. | TRBJ1-1 | TRBV7-8 | . | TGTGCCAGCAGCTTAGAAGCCACCCAGAACACTGAAGCTTTCTTT | CASSLEATQNTEAFF
. | TRBJ2-1 | TRBV5-1 | TRBD2 | TGCGCCAGCAGTAAAACTAGCGGGGGGGCCAAGGGTGAGCAGTTCTTC | CASSKTSGGAKGEQFF
. | TRBJ2-1 | TRBV5-1 | TRBD1 | TGCGCCAGCAGAGGGACAGGGGGTAAGGTTGAGCAGTTCTTC | CASRGTGGKVEQFF
. | TRBJ1-2 | TRBV5-1 | . | TGCGCCAGCAGTGGCCAGGGTAACTATGGCTACACCTTC | CASSGQGNYGYTF
. | TRBJ2-3 | TRBV15 | TRBD2 | TGTGCCACCAGCAGAGATCGGGGGGGTACGCAGTATTTT | CATSRDRGGTQYF
. | TRBJ2-1 | TRBV9 | TRBD2 | TGTGCCAGCAGCGTAGGGGGACTAGCGGGGACGCAGTTCTTC | CASSVGGLAGTQFF
. | TRBJ2-2 | TRBV11-3 | . | TGTGCCAGCAGCACTTTAAGACAGGGAGGCACCGGGGAGCTGTTTTTT | CASSTLRQGGTGELFF
. | TRBJ1-2 | TRBV7-2 | . | TGTGCCAGCAGCCCCCAGGGGATAGCTAACTATGGCTACACCTTC | CASSPQGIANYGYTF
once | TRBJ2-3 | TRBV5-4 | TRBD2 | TGTGCCAGCAGCTTTGAATCGACTAGCGGGGGCCGGGATACGCAGTATTTT | CASSFESTSGGRDTQYF
. | TRBJ2-2 | TRBV29-1 | TRBD1 | TGCAGCGCCTTAGAAGGACAGGGAGACACCGGGGAGCTGTTTTTT | CSALEGQGDTGELFF
few | TRBJ2-3 | TRBV18 | . | TGTGCCAGCTCTCCCGAGCCCACTCGCACAGATACGCAGTATTTT | CASSPEPTRTDTQYF
. | TRBJ2-2 | TRBV5-1 | . | TGCGCCAGCAGCGTAGGGGCCACATCGAACACCGGGGAGCTGTTTTTT | CASSVGATSNTGELFF
once | TRBJ1-4 | TRBV5-1 | . | TGCGCCAGCAGCGCCGAGGCAGTTGCGGAAAAACTGTTTTTT | CASSAEAVAEKLFF
. | TRBJ1-3 | TRBV1 | . | TGCACCAGCAGCCATACAGGGTTTCCCGCTGGAAACACCATATATTTT | CTSSHTGFPAGNTIYF
. | TRBJ1-6 | TRBV6-6 | . | TGTGCCAGCAGTTACTCTGAGTCCCCCCTCCACTTT | CASSYSESPLHF
. | TRBJ2-7 | TRBV30 | . | TGTGCCTGGAGTGTACAGGGCTACGAGCAGTACTTC | CAWSVQGYEQYF
many | TRBJ1-4 | TRBV5-1 | TRBD1 | TGCGCCAGCAGCTTGGATCTGGACAGGGGTGAAAAACTGTTTTTT | CASSLDLDRGEKLFF
. | TRBJ1-2 | TRBV5-1 | . | TGCGCCAGCAGCTTGGGTCTGTTCCTCACCTTC | CASSLGLFLTF
. | TRBJ1-2 | TRBV5-6 | TRBD1 | TGTGCCAGCAGCTTGGACAGGGGGCAAAGCTATGGCTACACCTTC | CASSLDRGQSYGYTF
. | TRBJ1-3 | TRBV18 | TRBD1 | TGTGCCAGCTCACCGGACAGGGACTCTGGAAACACCATATATTTT | CASSPDRDSGNTIYF
. | TRBJ2-5 | TRBV28 | . | TGTGCCAGCAGCTCGACTACAGGGCAACAGACCCAGTACTTC | CASSSTTGQQTQYF
. | TRBJ2-7 | TRBV5-4 | TRBD1 | TGTGCCAGCAGCCTGCCGGGACAGGGTTCCTACGAGCAGTACTTC | CASSLPGQGSYEQYF
. | TRBJ2-5 | TRBV19 | TRBD1 | TGTGCCAGTAGTATGAATCCAGGGGGCGGCCAGGAGACCCAGTACTTC | CASSMNPGGGQETQYF